This T cell receptor beta chain was obtained from a study of blood T cell repertoires in COVID-19. About the study: Both acute and convalescent COVID-19 samples were obtained from the United States, Italy and Spain. Nucleic acid was either cDNA or gDNA, and it came from T cells, B-cell-depleted T cells, or PBMCs.

One Seattle source followed patients from active infection through their disease course. The authors' processing: Amplification from reference gene primers served as the basis for estimated nucleated cell counts. Sequencing used immunoSEQ multiplex PCR; TCRdb keeps in-frame clones, though not all of them. The V and J calls and clone size were taken over from that table, and D and trimming were inferred from the DNA. The sample holds a few hundred thousand clones, about 88% seen once. This CDR3 is 17 amino acids long. Germline-derived CDR1 and CDR2 are SGHTA and FQGNSA. V dropped 5 bases and J dropped 3; count of bases not matched to a gene: 7.

The sample consisted of peripheral blood. The chain combines TRBV7-2 with TRBJ2-1; the match to TRBD2 covers 13 bases. The clonotype was recovered from a woman in her thirties with COVID-19, enrolled during active disease. CDR3 DNA sequence: TGTGCCAGCAGCCCGAGACTAGCGGGAGGCTTCTACAATGAGCAGTTCTTC. This sequence encodes CASSPRLAGGFYNEQFF.